This T cell receptor (beta chain) was identified in a study of T cell responses to AZD1222 COVID-19 vaccine. Repertoires were generated with immunoSEQ multiplex PCR, while TCRdb's copy carries only in-frame clones and drops some. The table includes 95,000 to 100,000 clones, more than 70% detected once. The V gene's germline CDR1 is KGHSH and CDR2 LQKENI. This CDR3 is built from 16 residues. Trimming cost V 6 bases and J 0 bases, with 15 bases left between them. This clone was detected only once. The starting material was peripheral blood, obtained on day 0 of AZD1222 vaccination. The chain employs TRBV18 and TRBJ1-3; a possible D gene is TRBD1 (5 bases). This sequence was found in an adult in good health. CDR3 DNA: TGTGCCAGCTCTCCTCAGGGACCTCTCTCTGGAAACACCATATATTTT. Its protein product is CASSPQGPLSGNTIYF.